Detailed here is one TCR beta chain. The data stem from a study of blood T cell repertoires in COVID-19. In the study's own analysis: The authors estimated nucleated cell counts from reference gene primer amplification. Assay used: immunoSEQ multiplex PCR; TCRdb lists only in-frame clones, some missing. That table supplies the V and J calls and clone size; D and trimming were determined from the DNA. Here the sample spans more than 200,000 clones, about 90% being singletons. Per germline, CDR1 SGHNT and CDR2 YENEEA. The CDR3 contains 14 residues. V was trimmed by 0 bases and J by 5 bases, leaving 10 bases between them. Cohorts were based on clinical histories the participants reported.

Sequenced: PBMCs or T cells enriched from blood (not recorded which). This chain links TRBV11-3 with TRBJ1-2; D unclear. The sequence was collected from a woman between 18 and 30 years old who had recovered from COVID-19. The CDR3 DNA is TGTGCCAGCAGCTTAGATCGGCGGGGTTATGGCTACACCTTC. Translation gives CASSLDRRGYGYTF.